These 25 T cell receptor beta chains originate from one sample sequenced in a study of regulatory T cells in long-lasting Graves disease. The time point denotes: newly diagnosed GD, antithyroid drugs for less than 3 months. Scientists built the TCR library using RNA that was extracted from PBMCs. iRepertoire HTBI primers and Arm-PCR of CDR3 regions built TCR beta libraries. TCRdb itself ran the multiplex PCR reads through MiXCR, one entry per CDR3 protein. The data contain 400,000 to 450,000 distinct CDR3 sequences, 16% of them singletons. These same records also appear under a second study, on T cells in Graves' hyperthyroidism and ophthalmopathy.

The specimen was peripheral blood mononuclear cells (PBMCs), collected at new diagnosis, from a patient treated with antithyroid drugs. These receptors were collected from a woman younger than 45 with Graves disease.

At least ten counts were recorded for this clonotype. The chain links TRBV7-6 to TRBJ1-5, with D possibly matching TRBD1 (6 bases). With 0 bases removed from V and 8 bases from J, the gap between germline ends came to 11 bases. The CDR3 sequence is 14 residues long. Germline CDR1 is SGHVS and CDR2 is FNYEAQ. Here the CDR3 reads CASSLAGGQEPQHF. The CDR3 DNA reads TGTGCCAGCAGCTTAGCGGGGGGGCAGGAGCCCCAGCATTTT.

Ten or more counts support this clonotype. The rearrangement joins TRBV11-2 to TRBJ2-5; 7 positions agree with TRBD2. The CDR3 spans 12 residues. V lost 3 bases to trimming and J lost 5 bases; unmatched junction nucleotides: 0. The V gene's germline CDR1 is SGHAT and CDR2 FQNNGV. CDR3 sequence reads: CASSFGGETQYF. CDR3 sequence (DNA): TGTGCCAGCAGCTTCGGGGGGGAGACCCAGTACTTC.

The sample holds many counts of this clonotype. V gene TRBV3-1 combines with J gene TRBJ2-2, with D perhaps assigned TRBD1 or TRBD2 (5 bases each). The germline V gene has CDR1 LGHDT and CDR2 YNNKEL (reference sequence). The CDR3 has 14 residues. V dropped 5 bases and J dropped 3 bases, with 10 bases sitting between them. The CDR3 loop reads CASSEGPDTGELFF. CDR3 coding DNA: TGTGCCAGCAGCGAGGGACCGGACACCGGGGAGCTGTTTTTT.

This clonotype appeared many times. CDR3 coding DNA: TGTGCCAGCTCACCATTGGTGGATGCAGGAGTTTTTTCTGGCTACACCTTC. Its translation is CASSPLVDAGVFSGYTF. The chain couples TRBV18 to TRBJ1-2, with D hard to call. V was shortened by 2 bases and J by 7 bases, with 23 bases between the two germline ends. This CDR3 is built from 17 residues. Germline V gene sequence: CDR1 KGHSH, CDR2 LQKENI.

Turning to this clonotype: This clone may be a read error of a much larger clone one base away. This sequence joins TRBV6-1 and TRBJ2-5, with no clear D. The CDR3 has 13 residues. CDR1 is MNHNS and CDR2 is SASEGT in the germline V gene. CDR3 in amino acids: CASRRDFQETQHF. In DNA form, the CDR3 reads TGTGCCAGCAGACGAGACTTCCAAGAGACCCAGCACTTC.

The chain links TRBV7-2 to TRBJ2-5; D is uncertain. Trimming cost V 4 bases and J 5 bases, with 11 bases left between them. CDR1 and CDR2 from the germline V gene are SGHTA and FQGNSA. The CDR3 spans 13 residues. CDR3 in amino acids: CASSSAGRETQYF. The DNA of the CDR3 is TGTGCCAGCAGCTCAGCCGGGCGGGAGACCCAGTACTTC.

The chain recombines TRBV9 with TRBJ2-5; 15 bases match TRBD2. Trimming cost V 3 bases and J 4 bases; bases outside gene matches: 13. The germline gives CDR1 SGDLS, CDR2 YYNGEE. This CDR3 is 19 amino acids long. In nucleotides, the CDR3 is TGTGCCAGCAGCGCACTCGGCCTGGGACTAGCGGGAGGTGGAGAGACCCAGTACTTC. It codes for CASSALGLGLAGGGETQYF. Variable domain in full (rest from reference TRBV9 and TRBJ2-5): DSGVTQTPKHLITATGQRVTLRCSPRSGDLSVYWYQQSLDQGLQFLIQYYNGEERAKGNILERFSAQQFPDLHSELNLSSLELGDSALYFCASSALGLGLAGGGETQYFGPGTRLLVL.

This clonotype has ten or more counts. The chain links TRBV14 to TRBJ1-1; no clear D gene. Germline V CDR1 and CDR2: SGHDN, FVKESK. Trimming cost V 2 bases and J 1 base, with 11 bases left between them. The CDR3 contains 15 residues. The DNA for the CDR3 is TGTGCCAGCAGCCAACGCCCGCCCCCGAACACTGAAGCTTTCTTT. Translation gives CASSQRPPPNTEAFF.

This clonotype was seen at least ten times. The chain couples TRBV6-9 to TRBJ1-1; D is unresolved. There are 13 residues in the CDR3. Germline values: CDR1 MNHGY, CDR2 SVAAGI. Trimming stripped 3 bases from V and 1 base from J, with 6 bases between. CDR3 in DNA: TGTGCCAGCAGTTACGGCCCGAACACTGAAGCTTTCTTT. Translating gives CASSYGPNTEAFF.

This clonotype showed up many times. J is TRBJ2-1 and V is TRBV7-2, with TRBD2 identical over 9 bases. CDR3 size: 16 residues. CDR1 and CDR2 from the germline V gene are SGHTA and FQGNSA. V lost 4 bases and J lost 1; bases outside the gene matches: 5. CDR3 in DNA: TGTGCCAGCAGCTCTATAGCGGGAGCGTCCTACAATGAGCAGTTCTTC. Its protein product is CASSSIAGASYNEQFF.

The sample holds a few counts of this clonotype. Just one base apart from a much larger clone, this may be a read error. The chain has TRBV12-3 or TRBV12-4 and TRBJ2-5, with D perhaps TRBD2 (5 bases). The ends were cut back, 11 bases at V and 5 bases at J, with 18 bases in the middle. CDR3 length equals 13 residues. CDR3 sequence (DNA): TGTGCCGGCGGGTTCTATTCTTTGGAGACCCAGTACTTC. Translated, it gives CAGGFYSLETQYF.

The sample holds many counts of this clonotype. V gene TRBV7-2 combines with J gene TRBJ1-1, with D unclear. The CDR3 spans 15 residues. V lost 3 bases and J lost 3, with 14 bases in between. The germline V gene encodes CDR1 SGHTA and CDR2 FQGNSA. The CDR3 protein is CASSFIPTRHTEAFF. CDR3 in DNA: TGTGCCAGCAGCTTTATCCCCACCAGGCACACTGAAGCTTTCTTT.

The chain is built from TRBV4-1 and TRBJ2-1; a weak D match, TRBD2 (5 bases). Trimming stripped 1 base from V and 4 bases from J, with 8 bases between. The CDR3 has 14 amino acids. Looked up from germline, CDR1 is MGHRA and CDR2 is YSYEKL. CDR3 bases: TGCGCCAGCAGCCAAGGAGGGAGATACAATGAGCAGTTCTTC. Amino acid sequence: CASSQGGRYNEQFF.

This clonotype showed up just a few times. The chain carries TRBV7-9 and TRBJ2-2, with a weak D call TRBD2 (6 bases). The length of the CDR3 is 16 residues. V lost 3 bases to trimming and J lost 5 bases, with 16 bases between them. The germline V gene encodes CDR1 SEHNR and CDR2 FQNEAQ (reference sequence). The CDR3 spells CASSFLGSGVTGELFF. CDR3 nucleotides: TGTGCCAGCAGCTTTCTCGGGAGTGGGGTGACCGGGGAGCTGTTTTTT.

In this sample, this clonotype turned up many times. This chain links TRBV4-1 with TRBJ2-7, with 7 bases matching TRBD1. V lost 3 bases, J lost 4 bases, and 9 bases stayed unmatched. The CDR3 totals 15 residues. Germline CDR1 is MGHRA and CDR2 is YSYEKL. The CDR3 here is CASSQVQGPAYEQYF. CDR3 nucleotides: TGCGCCAGCAGCCAGGTACAGGGGCCTGCTTACGAGCAGTACTTC.

The V and J genes are TRBV29-1 and TRBJ2-3; 8 nucleotides match TRBD2. From germline, CDR1 is SQVTM and CDR2 ANQGSEA. V shed 0 bases and J 2 bases; nucleotides not matched to a gene: 16. This CDR3 spans 19 amino acids. CDR3 in amino acids: CSVEDWASGPDGPTDTQYF. The CDR3 nucleotides are TGCAGCGTTGAAGATTGGGCTAGCGGGCCCGATGGACCCACAGATACGCAGTATTTT.

In its sample, this clonotype was seen many times. This rearrangement joins TRBV12-3 or TRBV12-4 to TRBJ2-1; 9 bases line up with TRBD2. V shed 3 bases and J 10 bases; nucleotides not matched to a gene: 4. The CDR3 is 13 amino acids. CDR3 nucleotides: TGTGCCAGCAGTTTTAGCGGGAGTGAAGAGCAGTTCTTC. Translated, it gives CASSFSGSEEQFF.

With regard to this clonotype: A much larger clone sits a single nucleotide away, making a read error possible. The V and J genes are TRBV11-2 and TRBJ1-1, with D uncertain. Germline-derived CDR1 and CDR2 are SGHAT and FQNNGV. CDR3 length equals 15 residues. CDR3 DNA: TGTGCCAGCAGCTTATTGGGCGGCTTGAACACTGAAGGTTTCTTT. Amino acids: CASSLLGGLNTEGFF.

This clonotype turned up a few times. V usage is TRBV10-3 and J usage is TRBJ2-2; D unclear. The germline V gene has CDR1 ENHRY and CDR2 SYGVKD. The CDR3 is 14 amino acids. Trimming took 0 bases from V and 8 from J, leaving 10 bases between them. CDR3 in DNA: TGTGCCATCAGTGAGTCCTTTGATGAAGGGGAGCTGTTTTTT. Its translation is CAISESFDEGELFF.

This clonotype showed up many times. This sequence joins TRBV3-1 and TRBJ2-1, with 15 bases matching TRBD2. Germline loops: CDR1 LGHDT, CDR2 YNNKEL (reference sequence). V was clipped by 4 bases and J by 0 bases; unmatched bases: 10. The CDR3 spans 20 residues. The CDR3 sequence is CASSPYLGTSGGSSYNEQFF. The CDR3 DNA is TGTGCCAGCAGCCCCTACCTAGGGACTAGCGGGGGGAGCTCCTACAATGAGCAGTTCTTC.

Ten or more counts support this clonotype. The chain employs TRBV6-5 and TRBJ1-2; D call uncertain. V was pared by 2 bases and J by 0 bases, with 19 bases between. Germline lookup yields CDR1 MNHEY and CDR2 SVGAGI. The CDR3 runs to 18 residues. The CDR3: CASSYPKGGGPSNYGYTF. DNA for the CDR3: TGTGCCAGCAGTTACCCGAAAGGAGGCGGTCCCTCTAACTATGGCTACACCTTC.

This clonotype has at least ten counts. V usage is TRBV20-1 and J usage is TRBJ1-5; tentative D call: TRBD1 (5 bases). Looked up from germline, CDR1 is DFQATT and CDR2 is SNEGSKA (reference sequence). V shed 4 bases and J shed 7 bases, with 17 bases lying between them. This CDR3 has 14 residues. CDR3 coding DNA: TGCAGTGCTAACCGGGACGGGGGATCGCAGCCCCAGCATTTT. It specifies CSANRDGGSQPQHF.

This clonotype was counted many times. An end of the junction differs from the germline gene, which may be a read error. The chain recombines TRBV7-2 with TRBJ2-1; TRBD2 matches 9 bases. The CDR3 totals 15 residues. Germline CDR1 reads SGHTA; CDR2 reads FQGNSA. The CDR3 loop reads CASSRGSGRLNEQFF. CDR3 in DNA: TGCGCCAGCAGCCGAGGGAGCGGGAGGTTGAATGAGCAGTTCTTC. Using reference TRBV7-2 and TRBJ2-1 for the parts outside the CDR3, the full variable domain is GAGVSQSPSNKVTEKGKDVELRCDPISGHTALYWYRQSLGQGLEFLIYFQGNSAPDKSGLPSDRFSAERTGGSVSTLTIQRTQQEDSAVYLCASSRGSGRLNEQFFGPGTRLTVL.

This clonotype occurred a few times. The chain has TRBV20-1 and TRBJ2-3; weak D call: TRBD2 (5 bases). The germline V gene encodes CDR1 DFQATT and CDR2 SNEGSKA (reference sequence). V was shortened by 7 bases and J by 2 bases, with 10 bases between the two germline ends. This CDR3 has 12 amino acids. The chain's CDR3 is CSGRADTDTQYF. The CDR3 DNA is TGCAGTGGTCGAGCGGACACAGATACGCAGTATTTT.

Ten or more counts support this clonotype. The rearrangement uses TRBV7-2 and TRBJ1-2, with a tentative D call TRBD1 (5 bases). The germline gives CDR1 SGHTA, CDR2 FQGNSA. Between the trimmed V and J ends, which lost 4 bases and 7 bases, there was a span of 10 bases. This CDR3 spans 12 amino acids. The CDR3 DNA reads TGTGCCAGCAGCTCAGGGTTCGGTGGCTACACCTTC. Translated: CASSSGFGGYTF. The entire variable domain, with the rest obtained from reference TRBV7-2 and TRBJ1-2, is as follows: GAGVSQSPSNKVTEKGKDVELRCDPISGHTALYWYRQSLGQGLEFLIYFQGNSAPDKSGLPSDRFSAERTGGSVSTLTIQRTQQEDSAVYLCASSSGFGGYTFGSGTRLTVV.